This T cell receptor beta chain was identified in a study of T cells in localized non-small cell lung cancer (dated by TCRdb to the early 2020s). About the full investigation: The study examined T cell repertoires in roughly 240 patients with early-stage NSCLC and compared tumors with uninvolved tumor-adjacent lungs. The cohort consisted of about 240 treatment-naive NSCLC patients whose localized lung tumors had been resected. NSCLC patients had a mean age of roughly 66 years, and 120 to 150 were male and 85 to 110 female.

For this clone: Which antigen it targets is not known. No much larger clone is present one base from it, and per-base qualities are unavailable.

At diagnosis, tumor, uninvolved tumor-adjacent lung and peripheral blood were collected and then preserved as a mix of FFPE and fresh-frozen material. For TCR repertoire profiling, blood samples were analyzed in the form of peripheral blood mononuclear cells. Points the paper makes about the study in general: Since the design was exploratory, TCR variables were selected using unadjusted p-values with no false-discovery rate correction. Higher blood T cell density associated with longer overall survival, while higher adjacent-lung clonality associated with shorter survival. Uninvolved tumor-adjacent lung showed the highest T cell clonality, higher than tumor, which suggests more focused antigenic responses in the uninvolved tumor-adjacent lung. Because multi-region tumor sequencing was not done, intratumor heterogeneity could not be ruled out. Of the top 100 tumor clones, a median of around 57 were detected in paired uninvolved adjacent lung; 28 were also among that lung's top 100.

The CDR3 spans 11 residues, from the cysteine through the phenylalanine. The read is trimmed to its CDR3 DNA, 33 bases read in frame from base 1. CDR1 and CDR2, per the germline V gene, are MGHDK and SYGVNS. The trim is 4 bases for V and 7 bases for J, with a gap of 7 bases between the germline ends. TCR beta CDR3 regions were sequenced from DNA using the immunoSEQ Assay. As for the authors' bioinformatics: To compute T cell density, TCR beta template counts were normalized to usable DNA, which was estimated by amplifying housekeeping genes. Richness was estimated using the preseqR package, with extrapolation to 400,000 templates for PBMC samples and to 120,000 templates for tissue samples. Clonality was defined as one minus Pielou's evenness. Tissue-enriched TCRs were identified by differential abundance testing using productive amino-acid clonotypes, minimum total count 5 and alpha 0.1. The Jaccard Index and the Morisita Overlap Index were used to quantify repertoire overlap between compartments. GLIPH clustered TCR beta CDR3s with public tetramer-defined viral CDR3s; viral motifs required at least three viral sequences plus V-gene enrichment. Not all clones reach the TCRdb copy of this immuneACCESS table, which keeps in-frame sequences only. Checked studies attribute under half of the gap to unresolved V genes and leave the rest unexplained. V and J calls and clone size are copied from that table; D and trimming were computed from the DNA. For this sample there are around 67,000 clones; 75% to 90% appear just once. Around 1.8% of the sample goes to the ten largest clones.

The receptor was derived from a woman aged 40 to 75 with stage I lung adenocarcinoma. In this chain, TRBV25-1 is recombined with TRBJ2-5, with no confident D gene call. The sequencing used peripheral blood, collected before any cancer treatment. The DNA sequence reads TGTGCCAGCAGTGTTCTCGGGACCCAGTACTTC. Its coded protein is CASSVLGTQYF.